In its sample, the clone carrying this T cell receptor (beta chain) was seen a few times. Its antigen is not identified. TCRdb re-called the 5' RACE reads through MiXCR, storing one row per CDR3 protein. The data contain approximately 550,000 distinct CDR3 sequences, 15% to 20% of them singletons. This record comes from a study of T cells after yellow fever vaccination. Study-wide background: For low cell numbers, libraries were made with SMART-Seq v4 Ultra Low Input.

CDR1 is SNHLY and CDR2 is FYNNEI in the germline V gene. The CDR3 is 13 residues long. Trimming at V came to 6 bases and at J to 15 bases, leaving 8 bases not matched to a gene. Study-level points and caveats: Most primary-vaccination clones recurred post-booster (around 95% CD4, more than 85% CD8).

The chain combines TRBV2 with TRBJ2-1, with TRBD2 identical over 13 bases. This TCR derives from a man aged 25-40 years who received the YFV17D yellow fever vaccine. The sequencing here drew on PBMCs, taken 15 days after the yellow fever booster vaccination. The CDR3 coding sequence is TGTGCCAGCAGAGAGGGACTAGCGGGGAGTTTGTTCTTC. Amino acids: CASREGLAGSLFF.